This TCR beta chain was profiled in a study of glioma-infiltrating T cells after dendritic cell vaccination. Study summary: Samples are from glioblastoma patients in Phase I and II dendritic cell vaccine trials. Dendritic cells derived from monocytes and pulsed with autologous tumor lysate formed the vaccine. Three intradermal dendritic cell vaccine injections were given every two weeks.

The time point here: after dendritic cell vaccination, including at tumor progression/relapse. Produced via immunoSEQ multiplex PCR; TCRdb's table is partial and in-frame only. The sample contains 70,000 to 90,000 clones, 83% of which appear only once. Germline V CDR1 and CDR2: SGHVS, FNYEAQ. The CDR3 covers 13 residues. Trimming took off 2 bases at V and 7 bases at J, with 9 bases between the two ends. This clone was seen only a few times. V gene TRBV7-6 combines with J gene TRBJ2-1; no firm D call. The sample in question was blood, obtained after dendritic cell vaccination. The clonotype was recovered from a human donor with glioblastoma. CDR3 in amino acids: CASSLSSGNEQFF. Written as DNA, the CDR3 is TGTGCCAGCAGCTTATCCTCGGGTAATGAGCAGTTCTTC.